The present T cell receptor beta chain was sequenced within a study of cytomegalovirus exposure and HLA in healthy donors. Study background: Early released data had about 85 million unique TCRs, all coming from HLA-typed donors. Study results and caveats: Reportedly, cytomegalovirus status was diagnosed with high sensitivity and specificity.

J was trimmed by 5 bases and V by 3 bases; bases with no gene match: 5. The germline V gene has CDR1 MDHEN and CDR2 SYDVKM. This CDR3 is 14 amino acids long. Concerning this clone itself: Antigen specificity is unknown.

Use of 60 Vbeta and 13 Jbeta primers characterized the PCR. TCRdb keeps only in-frame clones here, not all; method: immunoSEQ multiplex PCR. This sample's table reports approximately 110,000 clones. V gene TRBV28 combines with J gene TRBJ1-1; 8 nucleotides line up with TRBD1. The source material was PBMCs. This clonotype was obtained from a man aged 25-45 years in good health and CMV-seronegative. The CDR3 region is CASSFMDRVTEAFF. The CDR3 DNA sequence: TGTGCCAGCAGTTTCATGGACAGGGTGACTGAAGCTTTCTTT.